This T cell receptor (beta chain) comes out of a study of blood T cell repertoires in COVID-19. Looked up from germline, CDR1 is LNHDA and CDR2 is SQIVND (reference sequence). The ends were cut back, 7 bases at V and 0 bases at J, with 16 bases in the middle. The CDR3 has 16 amino acids. The method was immunoSEQ multiplex PCR; TCRdb's version includes in-frame clones alone and lacks a portion of them. Among 95,000 or so clones listed, around 87% were seen once. Specimen: peripheral blood. This chain connects TRBV19 to TRBJ2-4, with D unresolved. This clonotype originated in a human donor in a cohort sampled during active COVID-19. CDR3 sequence: CASKRGSALAKNIQYF. The CDR3 nucleotides are TGTGCCAGTAAGCGAGGTTCCGCTTTAGCCAAAAACATTCAGTACTTC.